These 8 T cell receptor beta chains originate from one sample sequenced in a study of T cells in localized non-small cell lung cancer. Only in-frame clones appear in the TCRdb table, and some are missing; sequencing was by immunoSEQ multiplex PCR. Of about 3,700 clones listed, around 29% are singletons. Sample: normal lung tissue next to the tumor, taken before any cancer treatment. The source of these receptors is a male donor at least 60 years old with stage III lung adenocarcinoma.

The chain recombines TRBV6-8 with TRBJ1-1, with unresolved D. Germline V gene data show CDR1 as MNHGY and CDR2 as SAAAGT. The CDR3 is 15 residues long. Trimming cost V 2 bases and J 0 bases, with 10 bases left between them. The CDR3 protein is CASSYGKALNTEAFF. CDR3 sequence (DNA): TGTGCCAGCAGTTACGGAAAGGCCCTGAACACTGAAGCTTTCTTT.

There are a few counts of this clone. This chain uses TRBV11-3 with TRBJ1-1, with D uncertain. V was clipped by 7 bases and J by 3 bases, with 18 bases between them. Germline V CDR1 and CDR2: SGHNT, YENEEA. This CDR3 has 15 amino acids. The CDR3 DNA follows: TGTGCCAGCACCTTTCGAAAGGTTGGGGACACTGAAGCTTTCTTT. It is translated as CASTFRKVGDTEAFF.

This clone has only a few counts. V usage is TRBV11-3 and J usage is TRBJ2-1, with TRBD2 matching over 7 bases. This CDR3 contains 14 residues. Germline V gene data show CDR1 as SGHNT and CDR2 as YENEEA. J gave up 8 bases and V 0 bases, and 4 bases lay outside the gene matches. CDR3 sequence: CASSLDSGGYEQFF. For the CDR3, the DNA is TGTGCCAGCAGCTTAGATTCGGGAGGATATGAGCAGTTCTTC.

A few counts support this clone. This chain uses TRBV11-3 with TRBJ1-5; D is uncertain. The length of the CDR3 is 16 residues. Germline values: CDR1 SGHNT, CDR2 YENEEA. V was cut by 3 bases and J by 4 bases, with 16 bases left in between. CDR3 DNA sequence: TGTGCCAGCAGCTTTGAACTAATAATTAGAAATCAGCCCCAGCATTTT. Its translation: CASSFELIIRNQPQHF. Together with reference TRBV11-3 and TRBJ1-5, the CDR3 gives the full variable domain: EAGVVQSPRYKIIEKKQPVAFWCNPISGHNTLYWYLQNLGQGPELLIRYENEEAVDDSQLPKDRFSAERLKGVDSTLKIQPAELGDSAVYLCASSFELIIRNQPQHFGDGTRLSIL.

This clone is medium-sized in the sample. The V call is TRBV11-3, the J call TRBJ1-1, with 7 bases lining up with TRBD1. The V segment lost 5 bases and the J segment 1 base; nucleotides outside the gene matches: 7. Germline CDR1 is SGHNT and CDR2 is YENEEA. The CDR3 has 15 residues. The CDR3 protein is CASSRPGTANTEAFF. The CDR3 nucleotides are TGTGCCAGCAGCCGACCCGGGACAGCGAACACTGAAGCTTTCTTT.

CDR3 protein: CASRSGTNSNQPQHF. CDR3 bases: TGCGCCAGCAGGTCCGGGACAAATAGCAATCAGCCCCAGCATTTT. The V gene is TRBV5-1, the J gene TRBJ1-5, with D possibly being TRBD1 (6 bases). The CDR3 loop spans 15 amino acids. Germline CDR1 reads SGHRS; CDR2 reads YFSETQ. Trimming took off 5 bases at V and 0 bases at J, with 12 bases between the two ends.

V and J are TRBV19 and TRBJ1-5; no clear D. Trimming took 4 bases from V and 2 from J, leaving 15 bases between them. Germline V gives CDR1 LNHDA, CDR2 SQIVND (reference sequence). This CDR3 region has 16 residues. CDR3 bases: TGTGCCAGTAGTACCCTATCCGGGAAGGGCAATCAGCCCCAGCATTTT. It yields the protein CASSTLSGKGNQPQHF.

The CDR3 protein is CSVFGGANVLTF. In DNA, the CDR3 is TGCAGCGTTTTTGGTGGGGCCAACGTCCTGACTTTC. This chain joins TRBV29-1 and TRBJ2-6; D not resolved. Germline V CDR1 and CDR2: SQVTM, ANQGSEA. CDR3 length: 12 amino acids. Deletions cut 5 bases from V and 3 bases from J, with 5 bases between. Full variable domain (outside the CDR3, taken from reference TRBV29-1 and TRBJ2-6): SAVISQKPSRDICQRGTSLTIQCQVDSQVTMMFWYRQQPGQSLTLIATANQGSEATYESGFVIDKFPISRPNLTFSTLTVSNMSPEDSSIYLCSVFGGANVLTFGAGSRLTVL.